The 5 T cell receptor beta chains presented below share a single source sample, sequenced in a study of patients and donors after allogeneic stem cell transplantation. TCRdb itself ran the RT-PCR reads through MiXCR, one entry per CDR3 protein. Of around 170,000 distinct CDR3 sequences listed, more than 20% are singletons. The material sequenced was blood, either unsorted or a sorted T cell fraction (not recorded which). The receptors derive from a human donor who was either an allogeneic HSCT recipient or a stem cell or donor lymphocyte infusion donor (not recorded which). It is not recorded whose cells these are; they may come from a transplant donor.

There are a few counts of this clonotype. The chain combines TRBV7-9 with TRBJ1-1; D call uncertain. Between the trimmed V and J ends, which lost 3 bases and 1 base, there was a span of 12 bases. The CDR3 totals 15 residues. Germline CDR1 and CDR2: SEHNR and FQNEAQ (reference sequence). The CDR3 sequence: CASSFLTTSNTEAFF. Here the CDR3 DNA reads TGTGCCAGCAGCTTCCTCACAACTTCGAACACTGAAGCTTTCTTT.

This clonotype has more than one count but fewer than ten. V is TRBV12-3 or TRBV12-4 and J is TRBJ2-7, with 11 bases identical to TRBD1. The CDR3 is 14 residues long. The junction had 1 base not matched to a gene; V was cut back by 4 bases and J by 2 bases. In DNA form, the CDR3 reads TGTGCCAGCAGTTGGGGACAGGGGGCCTACGAGCAGTACTTC. Its translation: CASSWGQGAYEQYF.

This clonotype occurred a few times. This chain uses TRBV29-1 with TRBJ1-2, with 9 bases matching TRBD1. The CDR3 has 12 amino acids. After removal of 6 bases from V and 5 bases from J, the junction contained 4 bases not matched to a gene. Looked up from germline, CDR1 is SQVTM and CDR2 is ANQGSEA. The CDR3 region has the DNA TGCAGCGTCGACAGGGGGGGGTATGGCTACACCTTC. This gives the protein CSVDRGGYGYTF.

The chain has TRBV6-2 or TRBV6-3 and TRBJ2-7; TRBD2 matches 10 bases. The CDR3 covers 16 residues. The V and J ends lost 3 bases and 3 bases, in that order; junction bases with no gene match: 8. CDR1 is MNHEY, CDR2 SVGEGT, per germline. The CDR3 protein is CASSYRLAGTHYEQYF. The CDR3 DNA reads as TGTGCCAGCAGTTATCGACTAGCGGGTACCCACTACGAGCAGTACTTC.

This clonotype was picked up a small number of times. The genes are TRBV6-6 and TRBJ2-1; 7 positions agree with TRBD2. The V gene's germline CDR1 is MNHNY and CDR2 SVGAGI (reference sequence). This CDR3 spans 14 amino acids. Germline trimming cut 5 bases from V and 1 base from J; bases unmatched to any gene: 2. The CDR3 DNA sequence: TGTGCCAGCAGTACTAGCGAATCCTACAATGAGCAGTTCTTC. Its protein is CASSTSESYNEQFF.